This T cell receptor beta chain was recovered during a study of blood T cells in healthy people across ages. Whole-study findings and limits: Older individuals had lower TCR beta diversity per million T cells (the decline was roughly linear). Without sorted subsets, naive and antigen-experienced compartments could not be conclusively compared.

With respect to this clonotype: As yet, its antigen is unknown.

The CDR3 covers 16 residues. The V gene lost 2 bases and the J gene lost 4 bases, with 12 bases spanning the gap. The germline CDR1 and CDR2 sequences are MGHRA and YSYEKL. Using a J-beta primer mix together with a sample-barcoded 5' primer, a second PCR was run for about 7 to 12 cycles. TCRdb passed the 5' RACE reads through MiXCR, listing each CDR3 protein once. The sample has roughly 2 million distinct CDR3 sequences, less than 50% seen once. This chain connects TRBV4-1 to TRBJ1-6; D perhaps matches TRBD1 (5 bases). The sample was blood. The receptor's source is a middle-aged woman in good health. CDR3 amino acids: CASSQFLGGYNSPLHF. DNA for the CDR3: TGCGCCAGCAGCCAATTCCTGGGGGGGTATAATTCACCCCTCCACTTT.